Below, 16 T cell receptor beta chains from the same sample are listed, as sequenced in a study of radiation and T cells in renal cell carcinoma. Some clones are missing from TCRdb's copy, which holds only in-frame ones; the method was immunoSEQ multiplex PCR. The sample has 40,000 to 60,000 clones; around three quarters are singletons. As to time point: blood 2 weeks post-SBRT. Treatment: 15 Gy SBRT to primary tumor, nephrectomy 4 weeks later. The sequencing here drew on blood, taken from a patient whose treatment included radiotherapy and nephrectomy. These receptors all come from a woman in her seventies with renal cell carcinoma.

The V gene is TRBV19, the J gene TRBJ2-2; perhaps D is TRBD1 or TRBD2 (6 bases each). Deletions cut 6 bases from V and 2 bases from J, with 13 bases between. Germline V gives CDR1 LNHDA, CDR2 SQIVND (reference sequence). The CDR3 contains 15 residues. The CDR3 region has the DNA TGTGCCAGTAGCCCGAGGGGGGCTAACACCGGGGAGCTGTTTTTT. Protein: CASSPRGANTGELFF.

The chain uses TRBV5-8 and TRBJ1-4; D gene unclear. Per the germline V gene, CDR1 is SGHTS and CDR2 is YDEGEE. The V end lost 0 bases, the J end lost 0 bases, and 9 bases lay between the germline ends. The CDR3 loop spans 16 amino acids. The CDR3 bases are TGTGCCAGCAGCTTGGCCATATCCACAACTAATGAAAAACTGTTTTTT. Translating gives CASSLAISTTNEKLFF.

In its sample, this clone ranks as medium-sized. The chain couples TRBV6-1 to TRBJ2-2, with a weak D call TRBD1 (6 bases). The CDR3 consists of 13 residues. In germline, CDR1 is MNHNS, CDR2 SASEGT. V shed 4 bases and J shed 6 bases, with 9 bases lying between them. CDR3 residues: CASSARGPGELFF. DNA of the CDR3: TGTGCCAGCAGTGCCAGGGGTCCCGGGGAGCTGTTTTTT.

The gene calls are TRBV9 and TRBJ1-2; no reliable D call. Per the germline V gene, CDR1 is SGDLS and CDR2 is YYNGEE. This CDR3 spans 14 amino acids. Trimming took off 0 bases at V and 8 bases at J, with 14 bases between the two ends. DNA of the CDR3: TGTGCCAGCAGCGTAGGAGGCGACCTCCGCGGCTACACCTTC. Translation: CASSVGGDLRGYTF. The whole variable domain, remainder taken from reference TRBV9 and TRBJ1-2, is DSGVTQTPKHLITATGQRVTLRCSPRSGDLSVYWYQQSLDQGLQFLIQYYNGEERAKGNILERFSAQQFPDLHSELNLSSLELGDSALYFCASSVGGDLRGYTFGSGTRLTVV.

The V and J genes are TRBV7-3 and TRBJ2-2; D is possibly TRBD1 or TRBD2 (6 bases each). In germline, CDR1 is SGHTA, CDR2 FQGTGA. This CDR3 region has 16 residues. The ends were cut back, 2 bases at V and 3 bases at J, with 13 bases in the middle. CDR3 DNA: TGTGCCAGCAGCTTAGAGGGGGGACAAGACACCGGGGAGCTGTTTTTT. It encodes CASSLEGGQDTGELFF.

The gene calls are TRBV7-9 and TRBJ2-1; D possibly corresponds to TRBD2 (6 bases). V lost 5 bases and J 0 bases, leaving 11 bases between the germline ends. Germline CDR1 and CDR2: SEHNR and FQNEAQ (reference sequence). The CDR3 length is 15 residues. CDR3 nucleotide sequence: TGTGCCAGCAGCCTAGTTAGCGGCTCCTACAATGAGCAGTTCTTC. It yields the protein CASSLVSGSYNEQFF.

The rearrangement joins TRBV7-2 to TRBJ1-5; 7 positions agree with TRBD1. J lost 6 bases, V lost 1 base, and 0 bases had no gene match. This CDR3 has 13 residues. From germline, CDR1 is SGHTA and CDR2 FQGNSA. In DNA form, the CDR3 reads TGTGCCAGCAGCTTAGGGGACAGTCAGCCCCAGCATTTT. This translates into CASSLGDSQPQHF.

This clone was counted many times. The chain employs TRBV5-1 and TRBJ1-1, with TRBD1 identical over 7 bases. The J segment lost 0 bases and the V segment lost 4 bases, leaving 6 bases of the junction unmatched. This CDR3 has 15 residues. The germline gives CDR1 SGHRS, CDR2 YFSETQ. As DNA, the CDR3 is TGCGCCAGCAGCCCGGGACAGAACCTGAACACTGAAGCTTTCTTT. Amino acid sequence: CASSPGQNLNTEAFF.

J is TRBJ2-7 and V is TRBV4-2; D is unresolved. Per the germline V gene, CDR1 is LGHNA and CDR2 is YNFKEQ. The CDR3 is made up of 15 amino acids. The V end lost 0 bases, the J end lost 0 bases, and 9 bases lay between the germline ends. The CDR3 sequence: CASSQEAGSSYEQYF. The CDR3 DNA is TGTGCCAGCAGCCAAGAGGCAGGTAGCTCCTACGAGCAGTACTTC.

The table lists this clone with a few counts. J is TRBJ2-6 and V is TRBV5-1; D gene unclear. The CDR3 spans 15 residues. The V gene lost 0 bases and the J gene lost 0 bases, with 4 bases spanning the gap. The V gene's germline CDR1 is SGHRS and CDR2 YFSETQ. The CDR3 DNA reads as TGCGCCAGCAGCTTGGCCACCTCTGGGGCCAACGTCCTGACTTTC. Amino acids: CASSLATSGANVLTF. Full variable domain (outside the CDR3, taken from reference TRBV5-1 and TRBJ2-6): KAGVTQTPRYLIKTRGQQVTLSCSPISGHRSVSWYQQTPGQGLQFLFEYFSETQRNKGNFPGRFSGRQFSNSRSEMNVSTLELGDSALYLCASSLATSGANVLTFGAGSRLTVL.

The chain links TRBV30 to TRBJ1-2; 7 bases align to TRBD1. The V gene end was trimmed by 5 bases and the J gene end by 2 bases; junction bases not matched to a gene: 5. The CDR3 consists of 13 residues. Germline V gene data show CDR1 as GTSNPN and CDR2 as SVGIG (reference sequence). The CDR3 sequence: CAWAGQENYGYTF. Written as DNA, the CDR3 is TGTGCCTGGGCCGGACAGGAGAACTATGGCTACACCTTC.

The sample holds a few counts of this clone. V and J are TRBV10-2 and TRBJ2-5, with D maybe TRBD2 (7 bases). This CDR3 comprises 15 residues. Germline V gene data show CDR1 as WSHSY and CDR2 as SAAADI. Trimming took off 3 bases at V and 5 bases at J, with 16 bases between the two ends. The CDR3 DNA reads TGCGCCAGCAGTGACCGGGGGGCGATCGGGGAGACCCAGTACTTC. The encoded protein is CASSDRGAIGETQYF.

This chain connects TRBV5-1 to TRBJ1-1, with 7 bases fitting TRBD1. From germline, CDR1 is SGHRS and CDR2 YFSETQ. The CDR3 sequence is 20 residues long. V dropped 5 bases and J dropped 11; count of bases not matched to a gene: 33. The CDR3, as DNA: TGCGCCAGCAGTCCTCGCCAATCCCACAGGGGCGTCCAGTCATCCCGCGAGGCTTTCTTT. Amino acid sequence: CASSPRQSHRGVQSSREAFF. The complete variable domain, with remaining parts taken from reference TRBV5-1 and TRBJ1-1, reads KAGVTQTPRYLIKTRGQQVTLSCSPISGHRSVSWYQQTPGQGLQFLFEYFSETQRNKGNFPGRFSGRQFSNSRSEMNVSTLELGDSALYLCASSPRQSHRGVQSSREAFFGQGTRLTVV.

The genes are TRBV4-2 and TRBJ1-5; D unclear. Trimming removed 4 bases at V and 7 bases at J, with 23 bases between. The CDR3 is 17 residues long. Germline loops: CDR1 LGHNA, CDR2 YNFKEQ. The CDR3 DNA follows: TGTGCCAGCAGCCGAGAACTTACGGGCCTATTCCAGCAGCCCCAGCATTTT. It yields the protein CASSRELTGLFQQPQHF.

The chain carries TRBV18 and TRBJ2-7; D gene ambiguous. This CDR3 is built from 18 residues. The germline gives CDR1 KGHSH, CDR2 LQKENI. Trimming took off 3 bases at V and 2 bases at J, with 23 bases between the two ends. The CDR3 loop is CASSPQAASWGITYEQYF. CDR3 DNA: TGTGCCAGCTCACCCCAGGCGGCCTCGTGGGGAATTACCTACGAGCAGTACTTC.

The count of this clone is one. The chain combines TRBV29-1 with TRBJ2-5; 11 bases agree with TRBD2. V dropped 5 bases and J dropped 0; count of bases not matched to a gene: 11. The CDR3 loop spans 17 amino acids. The germline V gene encodes CDR1 SQVTM and CDR2 ANQGSEA. The CDR3 loop is CSVTGALGLADQETQYF. CDR3 in DNA: TGCAGCGTTACGGGGGCCCTGGGACTAGCGGACCAAGAGACCCAGTACTTC.